Shown below are 21 T cell receptor beta chains from a single sample sequenced in a study of cytomegalovirus exposure and HLA in healthy donors (TCRdb year 2017). The receptor library was made with the immunoSEQ multiplex PCR assay. A mixture of 60 forward primers for TCR Vbeta segments and 13 reverse primers for TCR Jbeta segments was used in the multiplex PCR. Entries here come from immuneACCESS through TCRdb and include only in-frame sequences with V and J called. Some clones fail to appear in such tables; in the studies checked, an unresolved V gene covers under half of the shortfall, and the cause of the remainder is unknown. For this sample there are approximately 150,000 clones; roughly 84% appear just once. The top ten clonotypes cover roughly 1% of the sample. Sequencing was carried out using PBMCs. The receptors here all came from a young man in good health and CMV-seronegative.

The rearrangement joins TRBV13 to TRBJ2-1; D might be TRBD1 (5 bases). V lost 2 bases and J 0 bases, leaving 8 bases between the germline ends. The CDR3 contains 15 residues. Germline CDR1 is PRHDT and CDR2 is FYEKMQ (reference sequence). DNA of the CDR3: TGTGCCAGCAGCTTACCAGGGTCCTCCTACAATGAGCAGTTCTTC. This encodes CASSLPGSSYNEQFF.

The V gene is TRBV9, the J gene TRBJ2-2; 10 bases fit TRBD2. This CDR3 spans 17 amino acids. J gave up 1 base and V 1 base, and 4 bases lay outside the gene matches. Germline V gene data show CDR1 as SGDLS and CDR2 as YYNGEE. CDR3 residues: CASSVKAGGRNTGELFF. The CDR3 region has the DNA TGTGCCAGCAGCGTAAAAGCGGGGGGGCGGAACACCGGGGAGCTGTTTTTT.

The genes are TRBV27 and TRBJ2-7; a possible D gene is TRBD1 (6 bases). V gave up 11 bases and J gave up 0 bases, with 14 bases separating them. The CDR3 is 13 amino acids. Germline CDR1 is MNHEY and CDR2 is SMNVEV (reference sequence). CDR3 sequence: CARPRTDSYEQYF. As DNA, the CDR3 is TGTGCCCGCCCCCGGACAGACTCCTACGAGCAGTACTTC.

The chain combines TRBV5-1 with TRBJ1-1, with TRBD1 as a possible D gene (6 bases). Germline lookup yields CDR1 SGHRS and CDR2 YFSETQ. The CDR3 is 15 amino acids. V shed 4 bases and J shed 4 bases, with 17 bases lying between them. The CDR3 spells CASSHNGQRGTEAFF. The CDR3 region has the DNA TGCGCCAGCAGCCATAATGGACAGCGGGGCACTGAAGCTTTCTTT.

The V and J genes are TRBV7-8 and TRBJ1-5; tentatively, D is TRBD1 (6 bases). The CDR3 has 16 residues. Germline V gene lookup returns CDR1 SGHVS and CDR2 FQNEAQ. V dropped 1 base and J dropped 5 bases, with 15 bases sitting between them. The CDR3 DNA follows: TGTGCCAGCAGCTTAGTATGGGGGGGCGTAGATCAGCCCCAGCATTTT. Translation: CASSLVWGGVDQPQHF.

CDR3 protein: CSAFGSGGWDTQYF. The CDR3 nucleotides read TGCAGCGCCTTCGGCAGCGGGGGTTGGGATACGCAGTATTTT. The chain links TRBV29-1 to TRBJ2-3; TRBD2 aligns across 8 bases. Germline V CDR1 and CDR2: SQVTM, ANQGSEA. This CDR3 contains 14 residues. J lost 6 bases, V lost 7 bases, and 12 bases had no gene match.

This clone was counted between two and nine times. The chain links TRBV2 to TRBJ2-1, with D tentatively TRBD1 (6 bases). Germline-derived CDR1 and CDR2 are SNHLY and FYNNEI. V lost 9 bases and J lost 4, with 16 bases in between. The length of the CDR3 is 14 residues. The CDR3 DNA follows: TGTGCCAGTATAGCCGCCAGGGGTTACAATGAGCAGTTCTTC. Translating gives CASIAARGYNEQFF.

The chain couples TRBV21-1 to TRBJ1-5; the table's D gene call, TRBD1, was not cross checked with the DNA. TRBV21-1 is a documented pseudogene. The CDR3 runs to 15 residues. CDR3 DNA: TGTGCCAGCAGCAAAGCTCGGACAGGGGGTCAGCCCCAGCATTTT. Protein: CASSKARTGGQPQHF.

The chain carries TRBV27 and TRBJ2-7; the match to TRBD1 covers 10 bases. The V gene's germline CDR1 is MNHEY and CDR2 SMNVEV (reference sequence). V dropped 0 bases and J dropped 2; count of bases not matched to a gene: 4. CDR3 length equals 16 residues. The DNA of the CDR3 is TGTGCCAGCAGTTTATCCCCCGGGACAGGGGCCTACGAGCAGTACTTC. Encoded protein: CASSLSPGTGAYEQYF.

The rearrangement uses TRBV28 and TRBJ2-7; weak D call: TRBD1 (6 bases). V was pared by 5 bases and J by 0 bases, with 14 bases between. The CDR3 is 15 residues long. The germline V gene has CDR1 MDHEN and CDR2 SYDVKM. The chain's CDR3 is CASSPPQGFSYEQYF. The CDR3 bases are TGTGCCAGCAGTCCCCCACAGGGTTTCTCCTACGAGCAGTACTTC.

The chain uses TRBV5-1 and TRBJ1-6, with TRBD1 matching 7 bases. The CDR3 covers 15 residues. The V gene's germline CDR1 is SGHRS and CDR2 YFSETQ. With V trimmed by 0 bases and J by 6 bases, 3 bases remained unmatched. The CDR3 sequence: CASSLAGQTNSPLHF. In DNA, the CDR3 is TGCGCCAGCAGCTTGGCGGGACAGACTAATTCACCCCTCCACTTT.

The chain uses TRBV7-3 and TRBJ2-2; D perhaps matches TRBD2 (5 bases). CDR3 length: 13 residues. Germline V gene lookup returns CDR1 SGHTA and CDR2 FQGTGA. Trimming shortened V by 2 bases and J by 7 bases, and 8 bases separated the two germline ends. The CDR3 nucleotides read TGTGCCAGCAGCTTACGGGATGGCGGGGAGCTGTTTTTT. It yields the protein CASSLRDGGELFF.

V is TRBV6-4 and J is TRBJ2-7, with TRBD1 matching over 9 bases. Germline V lookup: CDR1 MRHNA, CDR2 SNTAGT. This CDR3 spans 13 amino acids. V gave up 5 bases and J gave up 7 bases; unmatched junction bases: 6. CDR3 in DNA: TGTGCCAGCAGTCAGGAGACAGGGGGTGAGCAGTACTTC. This sequence encodes CASSQETGGEQYF.

The chain carries TRBV20-1 and TRBJ2-1, with no clear D. CDR1 and CDR2 (germline): DFQATT, SNEGSKA (reference sequence). This CDR3 comprises 10 residues. V dropped 3 bases and J dropped 6 bases, with 3 bases sitting between them. CDR3 DNA sequence: TGCAGTGCTAGTCTCAATGAGCAGTTCTTC. Its translation is CSASLNEQFF.

This clone was counted once. The chain combines TRBV6-6 with TRBJ2-3; TRBD2 might be the D (7 bases). The V end was cut by 3 bases, the J end by 6 bases, with 16 bases between. Germline assignment: CDR1 MNHNY and CDR2 SVGAGI (reference sequence). CDR3 size: 15 residues. For the CDR3, the DNA is TGTGCCAGCAGTTATAGGATGGCGGGGGCTGATACGCAGTATTTT. It specifies CASSYRMAGADTQYF.

This rearrangement joins TRBV9 to TRBJ1-1; 7 nucleotides align to TRBD1. Germline V gives CDR1 SGDLS, CDR2 YYNGEE. The ends lost 3 bases at V and 2 bases at J; junction bases unmatched: 4. This CDR3 region has 14 residues. CDR3 sequence: CASSAGTDNTEAFF. In DNA, the CDR3 is TGTGCCAGCAGCGCCGGGACAGATAACACTGAAGCTTTCTTT.

The chain combines TRBV7-8 with TRBJ1-1; D remains ambiguous. The V gene's germline CDR1 is SGHVS and CDR2 FQNEAQ. CDR3 length equals 15 residues. The germline V and J ends were trimmed by 2 bases and 3 bases, with 13 bases remaining between them. The CDR3 is CASSLSLWGDTEAFF. The CDR3 nucleotides are TGTGCCAGCAGCTTAAGTTTATGGGGAGACACTGAAGCTTTCTTT.

The chain has TRBV29-1 and TRBJ1-5, with 9 bases aligning to TRBD1. The V segment lost 4 bases and the J segment 7 bases; nucleotides outside the gene matches: 5. Germline V gene sequence: CDR1 SQVTM, CDR2 ANQGSEA. The CDR3 length is 13 residues. The CDR3 DNA follows: TGCAGCGTTGGGACAGGGGTTGGACAGCCCCAGCATTTT. Protein product: CSVGTGVGQPQHF.

The rearrangement links TRBV23-1 to TRBJ2-1, with unresolved D. TRBV23-1 falls under the ORF class, with uncertain function. Between the trimmed V and J ends, which lost 3 bases and 0 bases, there was a span of 12 bases. The CDR3 spans 16 residues. CDR3 region: CASSHSVRSSYNEQFF. In DNA, the CDR3 is TGCGCCAGCAGTCATTCGGTACGGAGCTCCTACAATGAGCAGTTCTTC.

The gene calls are TRBV5-1 and TRBJ1-5; the match to TRBD1 covers 8 bases. After removal of 0 bases from V and 7 bases from J, the junction contained 6 bases not matched to a gene. Germline-derived CDR1 and CDR2 are SGHRS and YFSETQ. There are 15 residues in the CDR3. The CDR3 region is CASSLAPGGGQPQHF. The CDR3, as DNA: TGCGCCAGCAGCTTGGCCCCAGGGGGCGGACAGCCCCAGCATTTT.

This chain uses TRBV28 with TRBJ2-5, with a possible D match to TRBD1 (5 bases). The germline gives CDR1 MDHEN, CDR2 SYDVKM. The CDR3 loop spans 18 amino acids. V was pared by 6 bases and J by 0 bases, with 23 bases between. The CDR3 is CASRSVTGAGYNQETQYF. As DNA, the CDR3 is TGTGCCAGCAGGAGTGTGACTGGCGCAGGGTACAACCAAGAGACCCAGTACTTC. The whole variable domain, filled in from reference TRBV28 and TRBJ2-5, reads DVKVTQSSRYLVKRTGEKVFLECVQDMDHENMFWYRQDPGLGLRLIYFSYDVKMKEKGDIPEGYSVSREKKERFSLILESASTNQTSMYLCASRSVTGAGYNQETQYFGPGTRLLVL.